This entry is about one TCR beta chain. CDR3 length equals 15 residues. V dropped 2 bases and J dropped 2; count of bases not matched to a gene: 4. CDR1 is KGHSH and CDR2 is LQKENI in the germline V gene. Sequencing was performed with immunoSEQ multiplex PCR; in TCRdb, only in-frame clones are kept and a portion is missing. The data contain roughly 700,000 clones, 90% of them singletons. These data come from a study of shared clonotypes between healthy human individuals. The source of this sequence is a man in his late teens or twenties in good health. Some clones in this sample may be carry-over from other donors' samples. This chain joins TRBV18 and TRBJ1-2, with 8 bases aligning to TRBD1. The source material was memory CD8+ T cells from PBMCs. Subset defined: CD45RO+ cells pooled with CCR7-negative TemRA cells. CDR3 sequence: CASSPVRQGNYGYTF. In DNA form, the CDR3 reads TGTGCCAGCTCACCAGTTCGACAGGGGAACTATGGCTACACCTTC. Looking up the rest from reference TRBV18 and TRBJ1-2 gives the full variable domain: NAGVMQNPRHLVRRRGQEARLRCSPMKGHSHVYWYRQLPEEGLKFMVYLQKENIIDESGMPKERFSAEFPKEGPSILRIQQVVRGDSAAYFCASSPVRQGNYGYTFGSGTRLTVV.